This T cell receptor (beta chain) originates from a study of beta chain features in type 1 diabetes. Concerning this clone: As yet, its antigen is unknown.

The isolated RNA, all of it, was reverse transcribed, so expressed TCRB transcripts were what got sequenced. Sequenced naive, central memory and regulatory T cell samples produced an average of about 3.57 million reads. The protocol was immunoSEQ multiplex PCR, while the TCRdb copy is restricted to in-frame clones and leaves out a portion. Among some 900,000 clones listed, 15% to 20% were seen once. The purity of all sorted populations exceeded 98%. The CDR3 sequence is 16 residues long. Trimming removed 4 bases from V and 3 bases from J; junction bases left unmatched: 9. CDR1 MNHEY and CDR2 SVGAGI come from the germline V gene. Study-level points and caveats: Possible PCR preference for shorter templates applied equally to patients and controls.

The V and J genes are TRBV6-5 and TRBJ2-3, with 8 bases aligning to TRBD1. The source is a woman under 30 in good health. The sequenced sample was naive CD4+ T cells from blood. The CDR3 reads CASSSYKDRVTDTQYF. DNA for the CDR3: TGTGCCAGCAGTTCTTACAAGGACAGGGTGACAGATACGCAGTATTTT.